This T cell receptor (beta chain) is drawn from a study of blood T cell repertoires in COVID-19. Study as a whole: The study drew acute and convalescent COVID-19 samples from the United States, Italy and Spain. PBMCs, B-cell-depleted T cells, or T cells provided the cDNA or gDNA that made up the material.

CDR1 is LGHDT and CDR2 is YNNKEL in the germline V gene (reference sequence). The CDR3 has 15 residues. Trimming took 1 base from V and 3 from J; bases not matched to a gene: 3. Sequencing was performed with immunoSEQ multiplex PCR; in TCRdb, only in-frame clones are kept and a portion is missing. The table includes 94,000 or so clones, around 90% detected once. The chain joins TRBV3-1 (or the pseudogene TRBV3-2) to TRBJ2-7; 10 bases align to TRBD1. Source material: peripheral blood. This sequence was found in a woman of 80 years or more with active COVID-19. The CDR3 reads CASSQAGTGVYEQYF. In DNA form, the CDR3 reads TGTGCCAGCAGCCAAGCCGGGACAGGGGTCTACGAGCAGTACTTC.